This T cell receptor beta chain came from a study of siplizumab effects on memory and regulatory T cells. CDR3 length: 12 amino acids. Germline-derived CDR1 and CDR2 are MGHDK and SYGVNS. V was cut by 4 bases and J by 5 bases, with 8 bases left in between. Each sample had 9.3 x 10^4 or so TCR templates assayed. Sequenced by immunoSEQ multiplex PCR; TCRdb stores in-frame clones only, minus some. The table has 55,000 to 80,000 clones, 70% to 85% seen once. The gene calls are TRBV25-1 and TRBJ1-2; D is ambiguous. The sequence was collected from a human donor in good health. Sequenced: memory CD4+ T cells sorted from blood. In nucleotides, the CDR3 is TGTGCCAGCAGTGCCCGGTGGTATGGCTACACCTTC. Protein sequence: CASSARWYGYTF.